Listed here are 32 T cell receptor beta chains from one sample, sequenced in a study of spatial heterogeneity in lung cancer. Described time point: blood at routine non-recurrence follow-up after resection. Using its own MiXCR run on the 5' RACE reads, TCRdb lists one record per CDR3 protein. The profile shows around 11,000 distinct CDR3 sequences, around 9.1% of them singletons. The source material was PBMCs, sampled at follow-up. These receptor sequences come from a female donor with early-stage non-small cell lung cancer.

There are many counts of this clonotype. CDR3 DNA sequence: TGCAGTGCTAGGAAAGGACCCAACTCCTACGAGCAGTACTTC. This encodes CSARKGPNSYEQYF. This rearrangement joins TRBV20-1 to TRBJ2-7, with D uncertain. This CDR3 has 14 residues. V shed 3 bases and J shed 0 bases, with 12 bases lying between them. The V gene's germline CDR1 is DFQATT and CDR2 SNEGSKA (reference sequence).

Within the sample, this clonotype is medium-sized (0.01 to 0.1%). The rearrangement links TRBV10-3 to TRBJ1-1; no clear D gene. The length of the CDR3 is 15 residues. Trimming took off 3 bases at V and 0 bases at J, with 11 bases between the two ends. Germline assignment: CDR1 ENHRY and CDR2 SYGVKD. The CDR3 protein is CAISEEGRMNTEAFF. CDR3 nucleotides: TGTGCCATCAGTGAAGAGGGCAGGATGAACACTGAAGCTTTCTTT.

This clonotype was recorded many times. The chain has TRBV28 and TRBJ1-5; possible D gene TRBD1, 6 bases. The germline gives CDR1 MDHEN, CDR2 SYDVKM. The CDR3 extends over 14 amino acids. The V end lost 4 bases, the J end lost 2 bases, and 9 bases lay between the germline ends. CDR3 sequence reads: CASSWGQGNQPQHF. DNA of the CDR3: TGTGCCAGCAGTTGGGGGCAAGGCAATCAGCCCCAGCATTTT.

This clonotype qualifies as medium-sized. The chain has TRBV6-1 and TRBJ1-4; D uncertain. The CDR3 sequence is 14 residues long. Trimming shortened V by 3 bases and J by 2 bases, and 7 bases separated the two germline ends. CDR1 is MNHNS and CDR2 is SASEGT in the germline V gene. CDR3 nucleotide sequence: TGTGCCAGCAGTGACGCTTCGACTAATGAAAAACTGTTTTTT. Its translation is CASSDASTNEKLFF.

The chain is built from TRBV29-1 and TRBJ2-3, with 8 bases aligning to TRBD2. This CDR3 contains 15 residues. With 1 base clipped from V and 4 bases from J, the junction kept 7 bases outside the gene matches. Germline values: CDR1 SQVTM, CDR2 ANQGSEA. The CDR3 here is CSVEASGSRADTQYF. In DNA, the CDR3 is TGCAGCGTTGAAGCCAGCGGGAGTCGCGCAGATACGCAGTATTTT.

This clonotype has at least ten counts. This chain uses TRBV6-1 with TRBJ2-1; a possible D gene is TRBD1 (5 bases). The CDR3 has 14 residues. Per germline, CDR1 MNHNS and CDR2 SASEGT. The V and J ends lost 1 base and 8 bases respectively, with 12 bases between them. The CDR3 is CASSEVRWGHEQFF. The CDR3 DNA sequence: TGTGCCAGCAGTGAAGTTAGATGGGGCCATGAGCAGTTCTTC.

The table lists this clonotype with many counts. This chain uses TRBV20-1 with TRBJ2-3; 10 nucleotides align to TRBD2. The germline V gene encodes CDR1 DFQATT and CDR2 SNEGSKA (reference sequence). The CDR3 sequence is 12 residues long. In DNA, the CDR3 is TGCAGCAGGGCTAGCGGGAGTGCTACGCAGTATTTT. This encodes CSRASGSATQYF.

This clonotype was detected ten times or more. This chain links TRBV6-5 with TRBJ2-2, with a weak D call TRBD1 (6 bases). The CDR3 runs 15 residues. Germline CDR1 MNHEY, CDR2 SVGAGI. Trimming removed 6 bases at V and 1 base at J, with 12 bases between. CDR3 in amino acids: CASSPQGLNTGELFF. The CDR3 DNA reads as TGTGCCAGCAGCCCACAGGGTTTGAACACCGGGGAGCTGTTTTTT.

The sample holds many counts of this clonotype. The V call is TRBV19, the J call TRBJ2-1; 7 bases are a match to TRBD2. The CDR3 contains 22 residues. V lost 1 base, J lost 0 bases, and 21 bases stayed unmatched. Germline V CDR1 and CDR2: LNHDA, SQIVND (reference sequence). The CDR3 bases are TGTGCCAGTAGTATAGGACTTTTGGGGGTAGGATGGGGAGGGAGCTCCTACAATGAGCAGTTCTTC. Its translation: CASSIGLLGVGWGGSSYNEQFF.

This clonotype has ten or more counts. The J gene is TRBJ2-7, the V gene TRBV28; 7 bases match TRBD2. CDR1 MDHEN and CDR2 SYDVKM come from the germline V gene. J gave up 0 bases and V 9 bases, and 14 bases lay outside the gene matches. The CDR3 loop spans 16 amino acids. The CDR3 loop reads CASNLGSGVFSYEQYF. The CDR3 nucleotides are TGTGCCAGTAACCTTGGGAGCGGGGTGTTCTCCTACGAGCAGTACTTC.

This clonotype showed up many times. V and J are TRBV28 and TRBJ2-3; D is perhaps TRBD1 (5 bases). Germline V gives CDR1 MDHEN, CDR2 SYDVKM. The CDR3 covers 13 residues. With 10 bases removed from V and 1 base from J, the gap between germline ends came to 12 bases. The CDR3 sequence is CATREPGTDTQYF. The CDR3 bases are TGTGCCACCAGGGAACCGGGCACAGATACGCAGTATTTT.

This clonotype has ten or more counts. V and J are TRBV20-1 and TRBJ2-3; D gene unclear. V shed 3 bases and J shed 3 bases, with 16 bases lying between them. The CDR3 is 15 residues long. In germline, CDR1 is DFQATT, CDR2 SNEGSKA (reference sequence). The CDR3 DNA sequence: TGCAGTGCTAGCATCCCCGAGGTGTCGACAGATACGCAGTATTTT. Protein sequence: CSASIPEVSTDTQYF.

This clonotype has ten or more counts. The rearrangement joins TRBV7-2 to TRBJ1-2; D ambiguous. V was pared by 6 bases and J by 8 bases, with 16 bases between. CDR3 size: 13 residues. Germline CDR1 is SGHTA and CDR2 is FQGNSA. The CDR3 DNA follows: TGTGCCAGCAGTAATAGACGTCTACGCGGCTACACCTTC. Translating gives CASSNRRLRGYTF.

This clonotype was recorded many times. The chain employs TRBV29-1 and TRBJ1-1, with a tentative D call TRBD1 (6 bases). Trimming stripped 2 bases from V and 1 base from J, with 17 bases between. The CDR3 is 16 residues long. Per the germline V gene, CDR1 is SQVTM and CDR2 is ANQGSEA. CDR3 region: CSVEPRDTGANTEAFF. CDR3 in DNA: TGCAGCGTTGAACCTCGGGACACCGGGGCGAACACTGAAGCTTTCTTT.

This clonotype showed up many times. The chain carries TRBV15 and TRBJ1-6; a possible D gene is TRBD1 (5 bases). V lost 1 base and J 6 bases, leaving 16 bases between the germline ends. CDR3 length: 17 residues. Germline V gene lookup returns CDR1 LNHNV and CDR2 YYDKDF (reference sequence). CDR3 sequence (DNA): TGTGCCACCAGCAGAGTGAGTCCTCGGGACGCTAATTCACCCCTCCACTTT. Translated: CATSRVSPRDANSPLHF.

This clonotype has just a few counts. The chain links TRBV7-9 to TRBJ2-1; D not resolved. The CDR3 has 13 residues. CDR1 is SEHNR, CDR2 FQNEAQ, per germline (reference sequence). V lost 3 bases to trimming and J lost 6 bases, with 9 bases between them. The chain's CDR3 is CASSLGLGNEQFF. The DNA of the CDR3 is TGTGCCAGCAGCTTGGGTTTAGGCAATGAGCAGTTCTTC.

Relative to its sample, this clonotype is medium-sized. The chain couples TRBV9 to TRBJ2-1; D may be TRBD1 or TRBD2 (5 bases each). The germline CDR1 and CDR2 sequences are SGDLS and YYNGEE. V lost 3 bases to trimming and J lost 2 bases, with 15 bases between them. CDR3 size: 16 residues. CDR3 region: CASSAGEGFAYNEQFF. In DNA form, the CDR3 reads TGTGCCAGCAGCGCAGGAGAGGGGTTCGCCTACAATGAGCAGTTCTTC.

This clonotype showed up many times. This chain joins TRBV28 and TRBJ2-3, with D maybe TRBD2 (5 bases). CDR1 and CDR2 from the germline V gene are MDHEN and SYDVKM. Deletions cut 4 bases from V and 1 base from J, with 12 bases between. This CDR3 contains 15 residues. Written as DNA, the CDR3 is TGTGCCAGCAGTTCTCCGTCCGGGGGCACAGATACGCAGTATTTT. This encodes CASSSPSGGTDTQYF.

This clonotype has ten or more counts. The V call is TRBV5-1, the J call TRBJ2-3; D uncertain. Trimming cost V 5 bases and J 2 bases, with 15 bases left between them. Germline CDR1 reads SGHRS; CDR2 reads YFSETQ. The CDR3 length is 15 residues. The CDR3 reads CASRRLEMPTDTQYF. CDR3 in DNA: TGCGCCAGCAGAAGACTGGAGATGCCCACAGATACGCAGTATTTT.

This clonotype was picked up many times. This chain links TRBV5-4 with TRBJ2-5; TRBD2 agrees at 8 bases. Germline CDR1 SGHNT, CDR2 YYREEE (reference sequence). This CDR3 comprises 17 residues. V lost 5 bases, J lost 5 bases, and 17 bases stayed unmatched. Here the CDR3 reads CASSEDYGGAVRETQYF. CDR3 nucleotide sequence: TGTGCCAGCAGTGAAGACTACGGGGGGGCCGTCCGCGAGACCCAGTACTTC.

The chain couples TRBV6-5 to TRBJ1-4; tentatively, D is TRBD1 (5 bases). In germline, CDR1 is MNHEY, CDR2 SVGAGI. The CDR3 is 14 residues long. The germline V and J ends were trimmed by 2 bases and 3 bases, with 7 bases remaining between them. CDR3 DNA: TGTGCCAGCAGTTACGGGGGTGCTAATGAAAAACTGTTTTTT. Translating gives CASSYGGANEKLFF.

This clonotype was seen a few times. The chain has TRBV4-1 and TRBJ1-2, with D possibly being TRBD1 (5 bases). The CDR3 spans 14 residues. CDR1 MGHRA and CDR2 YSYEKL come from the germline V gene. The V and J ends lost 1 base and 10 bases respectively, with 16 bases between them. CDR3 in amino acids: CASSQGGLKNHYTF. The CDR3, as DNA: TGCGCCAGCAGCCAAGGGGGACTCAAAAACCACTACACCTTC.

This clonotype was counted once. The rearrangement joins TRBV4-1 to TRBJ2-1; D remains unclear. The ends were cut back, 0 bases at V and 5 bases at J, with 17 bases in the middle. Germline CDR1 MGHRA, CDR2 YSYEKL. This CDR3 is built from 17 residues. CDR3 bases: TGCGCCAGCAGCCAAGAATGGCAGGTAAACTTTGACAATGAGCAGTTCTTC. Its translation: CASSQEWQVNFDNEQFF.

The table lists this clonotype with many counts. This chain joins TRBV7-2 and TRBJ2-2; D is uncertain. CDR1 and CDR2 from the germline V gene are SGHTA and FQGNSA. CDR3 size: 12 residues. Trimming left V 4 bases short and J 4 bases short, with 4 bases between. The CDR3 sequence: CASSYSTGELFF. As DNA, the CDR3 is TGTGCCAGCAGCTATTCCACCGGGGAGCTGTTTTTT. The full variable domain, its missing parts supplied by reference TRBV7-2 and TRBJ2-2, is GAGVSQSPSNKVTEKGKDVELRCDPISGHTALYWYRQSLGQGLEFLIYFQGNSAPDKSGLPSDRFSAERTGGSVSTLTIQRTQQEDSAVYLCASSYSTGELFFGEGSRLTVL.

Only a few counts were recorded for this clonotype. The chain couples TRBV20-1 to TRBJ2-5; D is possibly TRBD1 (6 bases). The CDR3 runs to 13 residues. V was trimmed by 4 bases and J by 5 bases, leaving 14 bases between them. The germline gives CDR1 DFQATT, CDR2 SNEGSKA (reference sequence). The CDR3 loop is CSATRQVEETQYF. CDR3 bases: TGCAGTGCTACAAGACAGGTAGAGGAGACCCAGTACTTC.

This clonotype has ten or more counts. This CDR3 is CASTRGLAGDIQYF. The CDR3 nucleotides read TGTGCCAGTACAAGGGGACTAGCGGGGGACATTCAGTACTTC. The chain is built from TRBV19 and TRBJ2-4, with TRBD2 matching over 14 bases. The V segment lost 7 bases and the J segment 8 bases; nucleotides outside the gene matches: 4. This CDR3 has 14 amino acids. Germline-derived CDR1 and CDR2 are LNHDA and SQIVND (reference sequence).

In this sample, this clonotype turned up a few times. The gene calls are TRBV2 and TRBJ2-7; no clear D. The CDR3 extends over 13 amino acids. V lost 10 bases and J 2 bases, leaving 15 bases between the germline ends. Germline values: CDR1 SNHLY, CDR2 FYNNEI. CDR3 in DNA: TGTGCCACAAGCCGGGCAGAGACCTACGAGCAGTACTTC. It translates to CATSRAETYEQYF.

This clonotype has a count of ten or more. This chain's CDR3 is CASSLTPLAGVFGNEQFF. CDR3 sequence (DNA): TGTGCCAGCAGCTTAACCCCCTTGGCGGGAGTGTTTGGCAATGAGCAGTTCTTC. The chain is built from TRBV7-2 and TRBJ2-1, with 7 bases matching TRBD2. Trimming at V came to 2 bases and at J to 6 bases, leaving 16 bases not matched to a gene. CDR3 length: 18 residues. The germline CDR1 and CDR2 sequences are SGHTA and FQGNSA.

This clonotype was seen ten or more times. The CDR3 here is CASSATAGGQETQYF. CDR3 DNA sequence: TGTGCCAGCAGCGCTACGGCGGGGGGCCAAGAGACCCAGTACTTC. This chain links TRBV7-9 with TRBJ2-5, with 8 bases lining up with TRBD2. The CDR3 extends over 15 amino acids. The germline gives CDR1 SEHNR, CDR2 FQNEAQ (reference sequence). V was clipped by 5 bases and J by 1 base; unmatched bases: 6.

The rearrangement links TRBV7-9 to TRBJ2-1; D gene uncertain. The CDR3 covers 14 residues. CDR1 SEHNR and CDR2 FQNEAQ come from the germline V gene (reference sequence). Deletions cut 5 bases from V and 5 bases from J, with 13 bases between. CDR3: CASSLDVRDNEQFF. CDR3 bases: TGTGCCAGCAGCCTTGATGTCCGAGACAATGAGCAGTTCTTC. The complete variable domain, with remaining parts taken from reference TRBV7-9 and TRBJ2-1, reads DTGVSQNPRHKITKRGQNVTFRCDPISEHNRLYWYRQTLGQGPEFLTYFQNEAQLEKSRLLSDRFSAERPKGSFSTLEIQRTEQGDSAMYLCASSLDVRDNEQFFGPGTRLTVL.

This clonotype was recorded many times. The genes are TRBV5-1 and TRBJ2-1; 8 nucleotides match TRBD2. There are 15 residues in the CDR3. CDR1 and CDR2 (germline): SGHRS, YFSETQ. V dropped 4 bases and J dropped 7; count of bases not matched to a gene: 10. The DNA for the CDR3 is TGCGCCAGCAGCGCGACAGCGGGGGTGAATAATGAGCAGTTCTTC. Protein: CASSATAGVNNEQFF.

This clonotype was counted at least ten times. The chain has TRBV7-2 and TRBJ1-5; maybe TRBD1 (5 bases). Germline CDR1 and CDR2: SGHTA and FQGNSA. The CDR3 covers 15 residues. V lost 5 bases and J 5 bases, leaving 16 bases between the germline ends. CDR3 DNA: TGTGCCAGCAGCCCGGGGCTCGTTAGGGATCAGCCCCAGCATTTT. It is translated as CASSPGLVRDQPQHF.